Sequencing of this T cell receptor (beta chain) was carried out in a study of T-cell reconstitution after alpha-beta-depleted transplantation in children. Study-level results: By about two months after transplant, alpha-beta T cells reportedly arose from several hundred graft clones that had expanded.

This clonotype has a handful of counts. No antigen is known for it. The CDR3 consists of 13 residues. Germline V CDR1 and CDR2: DFQATT, SNEGSKA (reference sequence). V lost 3 bases, J lost 0 bases, and 8 bases lay in between. This sample's TCRbeta library carried unique molecular identifier barcodes. TCRdb reprocessed the PCR reads with MiXCR, giving one entry per CDR3 protein. In the table there are about 980,000 distinct CDR3 sequences, roughly 29% of which are singletons. V and J are TRBV20-1 and TRBJ1-2, with no clear D. This clonotype originated in a boy less than two years old who had a stem cell transplant for SCID, so the T cells may come from the graft donor. This specimen consisted of PBMCs, mostly from graft donor cells, obtained 360 days after TCRalphabeta/CD19-depleted stem cell transplant. The CDR3 DNA is TGCAGTGCTAGCAGGATATCTAACTATGGCTACACCTTC. Protein product: CSASRISNYGYTF.